The 16 T cell receptor beta chains below were found in one sample sequenced in a study of shared clonotypes between healthy human individuals. Data came from immunoSEQ multiplex PCR; TCRdb stores just in-frame clones and leaves some out. The sample includes under 2,500,000 clones, approximately 94% of them seen just once. Sequencing was done on a sample of naive CD4+ T cells sorted from blood. Regarding subset: CD45RA+ positively selected. These receptors all stem from a man younger than 30 in good health.

The V call is TRBV5-5, the J call TRBJ2-7; TRBD1 matches at 8 bases. The CDR3 runs to 15 residues. Trimming took 2 bases from V and 2 from J; bases not matched to a gene: 6. Germline V gene data show CDR1 as SGHKS and CDR2 as YYEKEE (reference sequence). The CDR3 DNA is TGTGCCAGCAGCTTATTGCAGGGGGCCGCCTACGAGCAGTACTTC. Translated, it gives CASSLLQGAAYEQYF.

This chain links TRBV6-1 with TRBJ2-7; 11 bases are shared with TRBD2. This CDR3 is 13 amino acids long. Germline V CDR1 and CDR2: MNHNS, SASEGT. Written as DNA, the CDR3 is TGTGGGGTTCGGCTAGCGGGAGGTGCCGAGCAGTACTTC. This translates into CGVRLAGGAEQYF.

The chain joins TRBV18 to TRBJ2-5, with a tentative D call TRBD2 (6 bases). Trimming left V 6 bases short and J 5 bases short, with 22 bases between. Germline values: CDR1 KGHSH, CDR2 LQKENI. This CDR3 contains 16 residues. The CDR3 protein is CASSRFGTSAGETQYF. The DNA of the CDR3 is TGTGCCAGCTCCCGATTTGGGACTTCCGCTGGGGAGACCCAGTACTTC. Drawing the rest from reference TRBV18 and TRBJ2-5, the complete variable domain is NAGVMQNPRHLVRRRGQEARLRCSPMKGHSHVYWYRQLPEEGLKFMVYLQKENIIDESGMPKERFSAEFPKEGPSILRIQQVVRGDSAAYFCASSRFGTSAGETQYFGPGTRLLVL.

This CDR3 is CAWSPILSSYNEQFF. Written as DNA, the CDR3 is TGTGCCTGGAGCCCCATACTGTCCTCCTACAATGAGCAGTTCTTC. V and J are TRBV30 and TRBJ2-1; no clear D. Germline lookup yields CDR1 GTSNPN and CDR2 SVGIG (reference sequence). The V and J ends lost 3 bases and 0 bases respectively, with 12 bases between them. CDR3 length: 15 residues.

The genes are TRBV2 and TRBJ1-3, with 7 bases matching TRBD1. V shed 6 bases, J shed 0 bases, and the junction held 5 bases outside the gene matches. This CDR3 comprises 15 residues. In germline, CDR1 is SNHLY, CDR2 FYNNEI. The CDR3 region has the DNA TGTGCCAGCAGGGTGGACAGGCCCTCTGGAAACACCATATATTTT. As protein: CASRVDRPSGNTIYF.

V gene TRBV2 combines with J gene TRBJ2-1, with 13 bases lining up with TRBD2. The trim removed 6 bases at V and 8 bases at J, leaving 7 bases unmatched. Germline V gene data show CDR1 as SNHLY and CDR2 as FYNNEI. CDR3 length: 15 amino acids. Written as DNA, the CDR3 is TGTGCCAGCAGGAGGACTAGCGGGGGAATCGATGAGCAGTTCTTC. Protein product: CASRRTSGGIDEQFF.

This chain uses TRBV10-1 with TRBJ2-3; no clear D gene. Germline lookup yields CDR1 WNHNN and CDR2 SYGVQD (reference sequence). CDR3 length: 14 residues. V gave up 3 bases and J gave up 0 bases, with 7 bases separating them. CDR3 DNA: TGCGCCAGCAGTGATTCGGTTAGCACAGATACGCAGTATTTT. Protein sequence: CASSDSVSTDTQYF.

This chain joins TRBV10-1 and TRBJ1-1, with 9 bases that match TRBD1. The junction had 1 base not matched to a gene; V was cut back by 2 bases and J by 0 bases. Germline CDR1 and CDR2: WNHNN and SYGVQD (reference sequence). This CDR3 contains 15 residues. The CDR3 DNA is TGCGCCAGCAGTGAGACAGGGGGCATGAACACTGAAGCTTTCTTT. Protein product: CASSETGGMNTEAFF.

The gene calls are TRBV15 and TRBJ2-3; 9 nucleotides line up with TRBD1. Trimming took 4 bases from V and 2 from J; bases not matched to a gene: 4. Germline V gene data show CDR1 as LNHNV and CDR2 as YYDKDF (reference sequence). The CDR3 runs to 15 residues. The CDR3: CATSTGQGTTDTQYF. The CDR3 DNA is TGTGCCACCAGCACCGGACAGGGGACCACAGATACGCAGTATTTT.

The rearrangement uses TRBV29-1 and TRBJ1-4; 8 nucleotides agree with TRBD1. V was pared by 4 bases and J by 6 bases, with 4 bases of the junction left unmatched. The CDR3 consists of 13 residues. Per the germline V gene, CDR1 is SQVTM and CDR2 is ANQGSEA. CDR3 DNA: TGCAGCGTTGCATACAGGGGGGATGAAAAACTGTTTTTT. The encoded protein is CSVAYRGDEKLFF.

The CDR3 spells CASSPSLNTDTQYF. In nucleotides, the CDR3 is TGTGCCAGCAGTCCTTCGCTTAACACAGATACGCAGTATTTT. The genes are TRBV6-6 and TRBJ2-3; D remains unclear. The V gene's germline CDR1 is MNHNY and CDR2 SVGAGI (reference sequence). Trimming took off 5 bases at V and 2 bases at J, with 11 bases between the two ends. This CDR3 spans 14 amino acids.

DNA of the CDR3: TGTGCCAGCAGCTCCCCAGGGAAAGGAAACACCATATATTTT. Protein product: CASSSPGKGNTIYF. V is TRBV13 and J is TRBJ1-3, with D possibly matching TRBD1 (5 bases). V lost 4 bases and J lost 4, with 11 bases in between. Germline V CDR1 and CDR2: PRHDT, FYEKMQ (reference sequence). The CDR3 runs to 14 residues.

The CDR3 loop reads CASSMTSGFLTDTQYF. In nucleotides, the CDR3 is TGTGCCAGCAGTATGACTAGTGGGTTCCTCACAGATACGCAGTATTTT. The J gene is TRBJ2-3, the V gene TRBV2; TRBD2 might be the D (6 bases). Trimming pared 5 bases from V and 2 bases from J, leaving 17 bases between. The V gene's germline CDR1 is SNHLY and CDR2 FYNNEI. The CDR3 contains 16 residues.

Concerning this clone itself: Other DNA sequences in this sample translate to the same CDR3. The chain carries TRBV25-1 and TRBJ2-7; D gene ambiguous. The germline CDR1 and CDR2 sequences are MGHDK and SYGVNS. Trimming shortened V by 3 bases and J by 0 bases, and 9 bases separated the two germline ends. CDR3 size: 14 residues. DNA for the CDR3: TGTGCCAGCAGTGAGTCAGGTAGCTCCTACGAGCAGTACTTC. Its translation is CASSESGSSYEQYF.

V and J are TRBV18 and TRBJ2-7; 9 bases are shared with TRBD1. The J segment lost 2 bases and the V segment lost 6 bases, leaving 11 bases of the junction unmatched. This CDR3 comprises 16 residues. Per the germline V gene, CDR1 is KGHSH and CDR2 is LQKENI. CDR3 protein: CASSAGTGTITYEQYF. The DNA for the CDR3 is TGTGCCAGCTCGGCCGGGACAGGGACCATAACCTACGAGCAGTACTTC.

V is TRBV30 and J is TRBJ2-7; D is ambiguous. V gave up 8 bases and J gave up 2 bases, with 10 bases separating them. The CDR3 spans 11 residues. The germline CDR1 and CDR2 sequences are GTSNPN and SVGIG (reference sequence). DNA for the CDR3: TGTGCCGGACGGCAGACCTACGAGCAGTACTTC. Protein sequence: CAGRQTYEQYF.